This TCR beta chain was identified during a study of identical twins. MiXCR, applied by TCRdb to the 5' RACE reads, yields one record per CDR3 protein. The sample contains 1.5 million to 2 million distinct CDR3 sequences, about 32% of which appear only once. Concerning this clonotype itself: Its specificity is not known.

Study-level findings and limits: Models came in too low on out-of-frame TCR alpha sharing in monozygotic twins. Twin pairs' shared out-of-frame alpha sequences were enriched in low generation probability.

Healthy Caucasians provided all donations. The sequenced sample was cord blood. The TCR originated in a newborn girl in good health.

The DNA of the CDR3 is TGTGCCAGCGGTGTAACCTACGAGCAGTACTTC. Residues: CASGVTYEQYF. The genes are TRBV3-1 and TRBJ2-7; D is uncertain. There are 11 residues in the CDR3. CDR1 is LGHDT, CDR2 YNNKEL, per germline (reference sequence). The ends were cut back, 8 bases at V and 2 bases at J, with 7 bases in the middle.